The rows below give T cell receptor beta chains drawn from one sample of a study of blood T cell repertoires in COVID-19. Sequencing used immunoSEQ multiplex PCR; TCRdb keeps in-frame clones, though not all of them. The sample carries approximately 150,000 clones, 65% to 85% recorded once. Sequencing used peripheral blood. These receptors all stem from a woman aged 55-69 years with acute or convalescent COVID-19. CDR3s include the opening cysteine and the closing phenylalanine or tryptophan. The D gene is left open where the match is weak. Clone size, where shown, is once, few, many, or a class for clones that have expanded.

v_gene	abundance	j_gene	d_gene	CDR3aa
TRBV3-1/TRBV3-2	NA	TRBJ2-7	NA	CASSQVTTGEQYF
TRBV7-9	NA	TRBJ1-4	NA	CASSSRGGFQKLFF
TRBV4-1	NA	TRBJ2-1	TRBD2	CASSHLLAVSYNEQFF
TRBV15	NA	TRBJ1-2	NA	CATSREAGYGYTF
TRBV29-1	few	TRBJ1-2	NA	CSANLNYGYTF
TRBV27	NA	TRBJ1-2	TRBD1	CASSPHRGAYGYTF
TRBV7-9	NA	TRBJ1-2	NA	CASSLARQGLWRGYTF
TRBV12-5	NA	TRBJ1-1	TRBD1	CASGKGQGRPEAFF
TRBV30	NA	TRBJ2-7	NA	CAGHRDSSYEQYF
TRBV2	NA	TRBJ2-7	TRBD1	CASSVGTGTYEQYF
TRBV27	NA	TRBJ1-2	NA	CASRPQGLVGGYTF
TRBV13	once	TRBJ1-2	TRBD1	CASSLRGTGGGQDGYTF
TRBV28	NA	TRBJ1-1	NA	CASSLGSLNTEAFF
TRBV11-2	NA	TRBJ2-3	NA	CASREVTDTQYF
TRBV15	NA	TRBJ2-7	NA	CATSRALWGDYEQYF
TRBV2	once	TRBJ2-7	NA	CASSGLGYEQYF
TRBV19	once	TRBJ2-6	NA	CASTGHSGANVLTF
TRBV15	NA	TRBJ2-2	NA	CATRFRTGGTGELFF
TRBV29-1	NA	TRBJ2-7	TRBD2	CSASRGLAGEFYEQYF
TRBV19	NA	TRBJ2-7	TRBD1	CASSPSDRAGYEQYF
TRBV12-5	NA	TRBJ2-1	NA	CASVEAYNEQFF
TRBV12-3/TRBV12-4	NA	TRBJ1-2	NA	CASSWTAYGYTF
TRBV18	NA	TRBJ2-1	TRBD1	CASSTGILYNEQFF
TRBV25-1	NA	TRBJ2-1	TRBD2	CASSEREASGPSGNEQFF
TRBV6-2/TRBV6-3	few	TRBJ1-4	TRBD1	CASSTPFPDRGGRDSNEKLFF
TRBV27	NA	TRBJ2-3	TRBD1	CASTRIFGRTGGTTQYF
TRBV15	NA	TRBJ2-1	TRBD2	CATSGSGIAYNEQFF
TRBV19	few	TRBJ2-1	TRBD2	CASSMGLAVSYNEQFF
TRBV19	NA	TRBJ1-1	TRBD1	CASSNYRGGNTEAFF
TRBV11-2	few	TRBJ2-7	TRBD1	CASSDPGTGKSYEQYF